These 6 T cell receptor beta chains share one sample of origin, sequenced in a study of cytomegalovirus exposure and HLA in healthy donors. The data were produced by immunoSEQ multiplex PCR, yet TCRdb's version contains in-frame clones alone and is incomplete. The data contain over 150,000 clones, about 80% of them seen just once; the ten biggest clones take up around 2.8%. Sequences were obtained from PBMCs. All receptors come from a woman aged 18 to 35 in good health and CMV-seropositive.

This clone appeared once. This sequence joins TRBV9 and TRBJ2-7, with D perhaps matching TRBD1 (5 bases). The germline gives CDR1 SGDLS, CDR2 YYNGEE. This CDR3 has 14 amino acids. Trimming took off 3 bases at V and 0 bases at J, with 10 bases between the two ends. The CDR3 DNA reads as TGTGCCAGCAGCGCCCAGGGAACCTCCTACGAGCAGTACTTC. It specifies CASSAQGTSYEQYF.

This clone has more than one count but fewer than ten. The V call is TRBV19, the J call TRBJ1-2, with D hard to call. The V and J ends lost 4 bases and 0 bases respectively, with 12 bases between them. The CDR3 runs to 15 residues. CDR1 LNHDA and CDR2 SQIVND come from the germline V gene (reference sequence). CDR3 amino acids: CASSTSSGANYGYTF. For the CDR3, the DNA is TGTGCCAGTAGTACGAGCTCGGGAGCTAACTATGGCTACACCTTC. Supplemented by reference TRBV19 and TRBJ1-2, the full variable domain reads DGGITQSPKYLFRKEGQNVTLSCEQNLNHDAMYWYRQDPGQGLRLIYYSQIVNDFQKGDIAEGYSVSREKKESFPLTVTSAQKNPTAFYLCASSTSSGANYGYTFGSGTRLTVV.

The CDR3 sequence: CASRHGQASTDTQYF. In nucleotides, the CDR3 is TGTGCCAGCAGGCATGGACAGGCAAGCACAGATACGCAGTATTTT. This chain connects TRBV7-9 to TRBJ2-3, with 7 bases matching TRBD1. In germline, CDR1 is SEHNR, CDR2 FQNEAQ (reference sequence). This CDR3 is built from 15 residues. Trimming took 6 bases from V and 0 from J; bases not matched to a gene: 6.

The genes are TRBV29-1 and TRBJ2-3, with 13 nucleotides matching TRBD2. J lost 3 bases, V lost 3 bases, and 3 bases had no gene match. This CDR3 is built from 15 residues. Germline CDR1 reads SQVTM; CDR2 reads ANQGSEA. CDR3 sequence: CSVDGTSGKTDTQYF. In DNA, the CDR3 is TGCAGCGTTGACGGGACTAGCGGGAAAACAGATACGCAGTATTTT.

This clone occurred a few times. V and J are TRBV5-8 and TRBJ2-7; tentative D call: TRBD2 (6 bases). There are 11 residues in the CDR3. CDR1 is SGHTS, CDR2 YDEGEE, per germline. The V gene lost 0 bases and the J gene lost 12 bases, with 10 bases spanning the gap. The CDR3 DNA is TGTGCCAGCAGCTTGGGTGGGAGGAGGTACTTC. The encoded protein is CASSLGGRRYF.

The CDR3 region is CASSLPARVAGELFF. CDR3 DNA sequence: TGTGCCAGCAGCTTACCTGCCAGGGTCGCCGGGGAGCTGTTTTTT. This chain links TRBV7-8 with TRBJ2-2, with D possibly being TRBD1 (5 bases). The CDR3 length is 15 residues. Trimming removed 2 bases at V and 6 bases at J, with 13 bases between. Per the germline V gene, CDR1 is SGHVS and CDR2 is FQNEAQ.